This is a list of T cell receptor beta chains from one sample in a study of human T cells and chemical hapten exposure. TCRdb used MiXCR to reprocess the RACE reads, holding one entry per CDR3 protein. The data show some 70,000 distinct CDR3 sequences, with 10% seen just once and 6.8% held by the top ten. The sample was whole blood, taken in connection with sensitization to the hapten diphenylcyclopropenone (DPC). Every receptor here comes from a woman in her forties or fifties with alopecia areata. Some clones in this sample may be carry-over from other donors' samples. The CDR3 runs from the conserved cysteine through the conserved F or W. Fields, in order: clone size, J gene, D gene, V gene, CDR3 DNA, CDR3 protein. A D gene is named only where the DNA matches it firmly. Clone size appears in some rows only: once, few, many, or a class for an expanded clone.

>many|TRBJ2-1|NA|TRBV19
TGTGCCAGTAGTTGGGTCAATGAGCAGTTCTTC
CASSWVNEQFF
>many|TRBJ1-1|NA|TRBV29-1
TGCAGCTCTAACTCGGGTGGGGTTGAAGCTTTCTTT
CSSNSGGVEAFF
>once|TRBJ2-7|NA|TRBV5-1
TGCGCCAGCAGCTTGGAAGGGAGCGAGCAGTACTTC
CASSLEGSEQYF
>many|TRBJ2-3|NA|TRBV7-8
TGTGCCAGCAGCCCCAACAGGGTCCCTCAGGGGACAGATACGCAGTATTTT
CASSPNRVPQGTDTQYF
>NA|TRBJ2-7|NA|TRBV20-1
TGCAGTGCTAGTAGCGGACGGGAGCCCTACGAGCAGTACTTC
CSASSGREPYEQYF
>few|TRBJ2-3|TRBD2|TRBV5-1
TGCGCCAGCAGCTTGCCTAGCGGAAACACAGATACGCAGTATTTT
CASSLPSGNTDTQYF
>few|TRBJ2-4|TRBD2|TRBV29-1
TGCAGCGTTGCTGAACTAGCGGGAGTAGGCATTCAGTACTTC
CSVAELAGVGIQYF
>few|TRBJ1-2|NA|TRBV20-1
TGCAGTGCCACCAGGGGAGCGATCTATGGCTACACCTTC
CSATRGAIYGYTF
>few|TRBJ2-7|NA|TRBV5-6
TGTGCCAGCAGCTTGGTACTAGCTTCCTACGAGCAGTACTTC
CASSLVLASYEQYF
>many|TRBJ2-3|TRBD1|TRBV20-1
TGCAGTGCTAAACAGGGGGCGGGCACAGATACGCAGTATTTT
CSAKQGAGTDTQYF
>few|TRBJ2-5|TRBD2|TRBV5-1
TGCGCCAGCAGCTTGGCCGGAGCTAGCGGGACTGGAGAGACCCAGTACTTC
CASSLAGASGTGETQYF
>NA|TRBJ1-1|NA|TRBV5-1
TGCGCCAGCAGCTCAGGATTTTTGAACACTGAAGCTTTCTTT
CASSSGFLNTEAFF
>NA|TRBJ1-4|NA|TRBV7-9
TGTGCCAGCAGCTTAGATGGGGAGGGTACCGAAAAACTGTTTTTT
CASSLDGEGTEKLFF